Each of the 22 T cell receptor beta chains below was sequenced from the same sample in a study of CD8 T cells in ankylosing spondylitis. Points from the study as a whole: Within ankylosing spondylitis blood, a TCR beta motif made up of eight highly homologous variants appeared to be characteristic.

Their cognate antigens are unknown. Via MiXCR, TCRdb re-called the 5' RACE reads, giving one row per CDR3 protein. The data contain 450,000 to 550,000 distinct CDR3 sequences, roughly 5% of them singletons. Sequencing was done on a sample of blood, either unsorted or a sorted T cell fraction (not recorded which). These receptors were taken from a male donor with ankylosing spondylitis.

This clonotype was seen repeatedly, ten times or more. This chain joins TRBV5-4 and TRBJ2-3; D is possibly TRBD1 (6 bases). The CDR3 is 16 amino acids. The germline V gene has CDR1 SGHNT and CDR2 YYREEE (reference sequence). V was shortened by 5 bases and J by 0 bases, with 16 bases between the two germline ends. The CDR3 sequence: CASRRRDRTSTDTQYF. The CDR3 DNA sequence: TGTGCCAGCAGGCGACGAGACAGGACTAGCACAGATACGCAGTATTTT.

This clonotype was picked up many times. The CDR3 protein is CSARGTGTGKGYTF. The CDR3 DNA reads TGCAGTGCTAGAGGGACCGGGACAGGGAAGGGCTACACCTTC. This chain joins TRBV20-1 and TRBJ1-2; 9 positions match TRBD1. V lost 1 base, J lost 8 bases, and 8 bases stayed unmatched. From germline, CDR1 is DFQATT and CDR2 SNEGSKA (reference sequence). This CDR3 contains 14 residues.

The rearrangement links TRBV20-1 to TRBJ2-7; D gene unclear. Trimming took 3 bases from V and 3 from J, leaving 18 bases between them. The CDR3 is 15 amino acids. Germline V gene sequence: CDR1 DFQATT, CDR2 SNEGSKA (reference sequence). DNA of the CDR3: TGCAGTGCTAGTCATCCAGCTTCAGCTTTCTACGAGCAGTACTTC. Protein product: CSASHPASAFYEQYF.

The table lists this clonotype with many counts. V usage is TRBV20-1 and J usage is TRBJ2-3; D may be TRBD1 (5 bases). The CDR3 runs 17 residues. Germline-derived CDR1 and CDR2 are DFQATT and SNEGSKA (reference sequence). The germline V and J ends were trimmed by 0 bases and 3 bases, with 19 bases remaining between them. This chain's CDR3 is CSARDPGVGLITDTQYF. CDR3 bases: TGCAGTGCTAGAGATCCTGGAGTGGGGCTAATAACAGATACGCAGTATTTT.

This clonotype was counted many times. CDR3 DNA sequence: TGCGCCAGCAGCCGTGGACAGGAGCCCACAGATACGCAGTATTTT. Its translation is CASSRGQEPTDTQYF. The V gene is TRBV4-3, the J gene TRBJ2-3; 7 bases are a match to TRBD1. The CDR3 is 15 amino acids. Germline-derived CDR1 and CDR2 are LGHNA and YSLEER. The J segment lost 2 bases and the V segment lost 4 bases, leaving 6 bases of the junction unmatched.

J is TRBJ1-2 and V is TRBV20-1; tentatively, D is TRBD1 (5 bases). CDR1 and CDR2 (germline): DFQATT, SNEGSKA (reference sequence). V gave up 6 bases and J gave up 1 base, with 15 bases separating them. The length of the CDR3 is 14 residues. CDR3 region: CSAATVGHNYGYTF. As DNA, the CDR3 is TGCAGTGCCGCCACGGTGGGGCATAACTATGGCTACACCTTC.

In DNA, the CDR3 is TGTGCCAGCAGCTTCGGCTCTGCCTCTGGGGCCAACGTCCTGACTTTC. Translating gives CASSFGSASGANVLTF. The V gene is TRBV5-5, the J gene TRBJ2-6; D is uncertain. Trimming removed 2 bases from V and 0 bases from J, with 9 bases in between. The CDR3 loop spans 16 amino acids. Germline V gene lookup returns CDR1 SGHKS and CDR2 YYEKEE (reference sequence).

This clonotype has only a few counts. The chain employs TRBV4-1 and TRBJ2-7; D is unresolved. V lost 0 bases and J lost 0, with 9 bases in between. This CDR3 has 15 amino acids. From germline, CDR1 is MGHRA and CDR2 YSYEKL. The CDR3 region is CASSQEWRTSYEQYF. The CDR3 DNA follows: TGCGCCAGCAGCCAAGAGTGGCGGACCTCCTACGAGCAGTACTTC.

This clonotype was seen many times. The rearrangement links TRBV20-1 to TRBJ2-5; 9 nucleotides match TRBD1. In germline, CDR1 is DFQATT, CDR2 SNEGSKA (reference sequence). V was pared by 5 bases and J by 1 base, with 5 bases of the junction left unmatched. The CDR3 totals 14 residues. The CDR3 sequence: CSAHRGPIQETQYF. Written as DNA, the CDR3 is TGCAGTGCTCACAGGGGGCCGATCCAAGAGACCCAGTACTTC.

This clonotype has a count of ten or more. V gene TRBV5-1 combines with J gene TRBJ2-7; TRBD2 might be the D (5 bases). V lost 2 bases and J 1 base, leaving 10 bases between the germline ends. The germline V gene encodes CDR1 SGHRS and CDR2 YFSETQ. The CDR3 length is 14 residues. The CDR3 coding sequence is TGCGCCAGCAGCTTCGGGAAACAATCCTACGAGCAGTACTTC. As protein: CASSFGKQSYEQYF.

Ten or more counts support this clonotype. The conserved phenylalanine or tryptophan is not found at the CDR3 terminus, so this likely reflects a read error. The chain carries TRBV5-1 and TRBJ2-5, with 8 bases lining up with TRBD2. Per germline, CDR1 SGHRS and CDR2 YFSETQ. There are 16 residues in the CDR3. V lost 3 bases and J lost 5; bases outside the gene matches: 12. CDR3 in DNA: TGCGCCAGCAGCTCCGGGTTAGCGGGATTCGTGGAGACCCAGTACTGC. Its translation is CASSSGLAGFVETQYC.

This clonotype was counted at least ten times. This sequence joins TRBV6-4 and TRBJ1-1; D unresolved. The CDR3 contains 17 residues. The ends were cut back, 2 bases at V and 6 bases at J, with 22 bases in the middle. Germline-derived CDR1 and CDR2 are MRHNA and SNTAGT. The CDR3 region is CASSDRRVRVDCSEAFF. The CDR3 DNA is TGTGCCAGCAGTGACAGGAGGGTTCGGGTTGACTGTTCTGAAGCTTTCTTT.

This clonotype has at least ten counts. The J gene is TRBJ1-2, the V gene TRBV7-9; unclear D gene. The CDR3 has 15 residues. Trimming took off 3 bases at V and 0 bases at J, with 11 bases between the two ends. Germline CDR1 and CDR2: SEHNR and FQNEAQ (reference sequence). The CDR3 sequence is CASSFVGAANYGYTF. For the CDR3, the DNA is TGTGCCAGCAGCTTTGTCGGAGCAGCTAACTATGGCTACACCTTC.

This sequence joins TRBV4-1 and TRBJ2-6; possible D gene TRBD1, 6 bases. Trimming pared 1 base from V and 1 base from J, leaving 11 bases between. Germline V gene lookup returns CDR1 MGHRA and CDR2 YSYEKL. This CDR3 comprises 17 residues. CDR3 nucleotide sequence: TGCGCCAGCAGCCAAGGCAGGGGTGAGTCTGGGGCCAACGTCCTGACTTTC. Amino acids: CASSQGRGESGANVLTF.

This clonotype occurred a few times. The chain joins TRBV18 to TRBJ2-5; D not certain. Germline V gene sequence: CDR1 KGHSH, CDR2 LQKENI. The V end was cut by 6 bases, the J end by 0 bases, with 5 bases between. The CDR3 extends over 12 amino acids. CDR3 in DNA: TGTGCCAGCTCCCACAACCAAGAGACCCAGTACTTC. Encoded protein: CASSHNQETQYF.

V and J are TRBV3-1 and TRBJ2-7, with D possibly called TRBD1 or TRBD2 (5 bases each). The CDR3 is made up of 16 amino acids. Germline V CDR1 and CDR2: LGHDT, YNNKEL (reference sequence). V lost 0 bases and J lost 0, with 12 bases in between. The CDR3: CASSQERGRSSYEQYF. The CDR3 DNA is TGTGCCAGCAGCCAAGAAAGGGGACGGAGCTCCTACGAGCAGTACTTC.

The V and J genes are TRBV11-2 and TRBJ2-2, with TRBD2 identical over 10 bases. The CDR3 is 15 residues long. The trim removed 5 bases at V and 4 bases at J, leaving 4 bases unmatched. Germline CDR1 SGHAT, CDR2 FQNNGV. The CDR3 loop reads CASSDGLAATGELFF. The CDR3 region has the DNA TGTGCCAGCAGCGACGGACTAGCGGCCACCGGGGAGCTGTTTTTT.

This clonotype has at least ten counts. V usage is TRBV15 and J usage is TRBJ2-5; either TRBD1 or TRBD2 may fit D (5 bases each). Trimming shortened V by 3 bases and J by 1 base, and 6 bases separated the two germline ends. Germline CDR1 reads LNHNV; CDR2 reads YYDKDF (reference sequence). The CDR3 is 13 amino acids. The CDR3 DNA is TGTGCCACCAGCAGGGGACCCCAAGAGACCCAGTACTTC. Translation gives CATSRGPQETQYF.

Ten or more counts support this clonotype. V is TRBV18 and J is TRBJ2-5; D is uncertain. The CDR3 runs to 14 residues. Trimming removed 0 bases from V and 2 bases from J, with 7 bases in between. Germline CDR1 is KGHSH and CDR2 is LQKENI. CDR3 sequence reads: CASSPPEIQETQYF. CDR3 DNA: TGTGCCAGCTCACCACCTGAGATTCAAGAGACCCAGTACTTC.

This clonotype was observed many times. The chain employs TRBV20-1 and TRBJ1-1; D is unclear. The CDR3 is made up of 14 amino acids. Germline CDR1 DFQATT, CDR2 SNEGSKA (reference sequence). Between the trimmed V and J ends, which lost 5 bases and 3 bases, there was a span of 16 bases. This chain's CDR3 is CSARYGVWDTEAFF. The DNA for the CDR3 is TGCAGTGCTCGATACGGGGTATGGGACACTGAAGCTTTCTTT.

This clonotype was counted ten times or more. The chain joins TRBV5-1 to TRBJ2-2, with D possibly matching TRBD1 (7 bases). Germline V gives CDR1 SGHRS, CDR2 YFSETQ. Between the trimmed V and J ends, which lost 4 bases and 3 bases, there was a span of 13 bases. The CDR3 spans 15 residues. CDR3 protein: CASSPGDRDTGELFF. The CDR3 DNA is TGCGCCAGCAGCCCGGGGGACAGAGACACCGGGGAGCTGTTTTTT.

This clonotype was seen repeatedly, ten times or more. This chain connects TRBV9 to TRBJ1-5, with D perhaps matching TRBD1 (6 bases). The CDR3 length is 15 residues. Germline lookup yields CDR1 SGDLS and CDR2 YYNGEE. With 4 bases removed from V and 2 bases from J, the gap between germline ends came to 13 bases. DNA of the CDR3: TGTGCCAGCAGCAGACACTACAGGGGCAATCAGCCCCAGCATTTT. Protein: CASSRHYRGNQPQHF.